Below are 17 T cell receptor beta chains sequenced from a single sample in a study of Ad26.COV2.S vaccination and SARS-CoV-2 variants. Regarding treatment: roughly 19 received Ad26.COV2.S at low or high dose, single or two shots; a few received placebo; per-sample allocation not given. On day 63 after the first injection, vaccine and placebo recipients gave samples. Sequencing was performed with immunoSEQ multiplex PCR; in TCRdb, only in-frame clones are kept and a portion is missing. The sample lists roughly 380,000 clones, around 83% seen once, with 2.5% to 3.5% in the top ten. Sequenced here: peripheral blood, sampled in a trial of Ad26.COV2.S vaccine versus placebo. These receptors originate from a person between 18 and 65 years old who received the Ad26.COV2.S COVID-19 vaccine or a placebo.

The chain carries TRBV4-1 and TRBJ1-2; D gene unclear. Germline lookup yields CDR1 MGHRA and CDR2 YSYEKL. The CDR3 is made up of 14 amino acids. V lost 4 bases and J lost 0, with 9 bases in between. CDR3 sequence (DNA): TGCGCCAGCAGCCTCCGGGGAGCTAACTATGGCTACACCTTC. Its translation is CASSLRGANYGYTF.

The gene calls are TRBV2 and TRBJ1-5, with D uncertain. Between the trimmed V and J ends, which lost 6 bases and 3 bases, there was a span of 9 bases. Germline V gene data show CDR1 as SNHLY and CDR2 as FYNNEI. This CDR3 contains 13 residues. CDR3 sequence reads: CASRGRLNQPQHF. The DNA of the CDR3 is TGTGCCAGCAGGGGTAGGCTCAATCAGCCCCAGCATTTT.

The V gene is TRBV19, the J gene TRBJ2-2, with unresolved D. V was cut by 3 bases and J by 0 bases, with 8 bases left in between. The CDR3 loop spans 15 amino acids. Germline lookup yields CDR1 LNHDA and CDR2 SQIVND (reference sequence). The CDR3 DNA sequence: TGTGCCAGTAGTATCCGGCCCTCGAACACCGGGGAGCTGTTTTTT. It specifies CASSIRPSNTGELFF.

The chain employs TRBV19 and TRBJ1-1, with D perhaps TRBD1 (5 bases). Between the trimmed V and J ends, which lost 3 bases and 0 bases, there was a span of 11 bases. The CDR3 sequence is 15 residues long. The V gene's germline CDR1 is LNHDA and CDR2 SQIVND (reference sequence). CDR3 bases: TGTGCCAGTAGTATCTGGGGCGGGATGAACACTGAAGCTTTCTTT. Its translation is CASSIWGGMNTEAFF.

Remarks on this clone: This specimen includes other DNA sequences encoding the same CDR3. V is TRBV30 and J is TRBJ2-1; D may match TRBD1 or TRBD2 (5 bases each). In germline, CDR1 is GTSNPN, CDR2 SVGIG (reference sequence). The CDR3 extends over 13 amino acids. V was cut by 0 bases and J by 5 bases, with 8 bases left in between. CDR3 in amino acids: CAWSVLGDNEQFF. Here the CDR3 DNA reads TGTGCCTGGAGTGTACTAGGGGACAATGAGCAGTTCTTC.

CDR3 loop: CASSQDYHINEKLFF. As DNA, the CDR3 is TGCGCCAGCAGCCAAGACTATCATATTAATGAAAAACTGTTTTTT. The chain joins TRBV4-1 to TRBJ1-4; no clear D. This CDR3 has 15 amino acids. Germline V CDR1 and CDR2: MGHRA, YSYEKL. With 0 bases removed from V and 4 bases from J, the gap between germline ends came to 9 bases.

The genes are TRBV5-1 and TRBJ2-3; D possibly uses TRBD1 or TRBD2 (5 bases each). Germline V gives CDR1 SGHRS, CDR2 YFSETQ. V was shortened by 1 base and J by 1 base, with 16 bases between the two germline ends. The CDR3 has 17 amino acids. CDR3 sequence: CASSLTSRGSGTDTQYF. The DNA of the CDR3 is TGCGCCAGCAGCTTGACTTCGAGGGGAAGTGGCACAGATACGCAGTATTTT.

The chain couples TRBV28 to TRBJ2-5, with D perhaps matching TRBD1 or TRBD2 (5 bases each). The CDR3 has 13 amino acids. V gave up 6 bases and J gave up 1 base, with 9 bases separating them. CDR1 and CDR2 (germline): MDHEN, SYDVKM. The CDR3 DNA reads as TGTGCCAGCAGCCCCGGGACCCAAGAGACCCAGTACTTC. Protein product: CASSPGTQETQYF.

The rearrangement joins TRBV19 to TRBJ1-4, with D tentatively TRBD1 (6 bases). The CDR3 runs 14 residues. The V gene lost 7 bases and the J gene lost 5 bases, with 14 bases spanning the gap. The germline gives CDR1 LNHDA, CDR2 SQIVND (reference sequence). CDR3 nucleotide sequence: TGTGCCAGTAACCTCAAGGGGGTAAATGAAAAACTGTTTTTT. This translates into CASNLKGVNEKLFF. The full variable domain, in which reference TRBV19 and TRBJ1-4 provide the parts outside the CDR3, is DGGITQSPKYLFRKEGQNVTLSCEQNLNHDAMYWYRQDPGQGLRLIYYSQIVNDFQKGDIAEGYSVSREKKESFPLTVTSAQKNPTAFYLCASNLKGVNEKLFFGSGTQLSVL.

The CDR3 coding sequence is TGCGCCAGCAGCCAAGAGCCAGGGGAGTTTGGGACCCAGTACTTC. This sequence encodes CASSQEPGEFGTQYF. This rearrangement joins TRBV4-1 to TRBJ2-5; a possible D gene is TRBD1 (6 bases). V gave up 0 bases and J gave up 7 bases, with 15 bases separating them. CDR1 MGHRA and CDR2 YSYEKL come from the germline V gene. This CDR3 has 15 residues.

The rearrangement joins TRBV7-9 to TRBJ1-4; D is unclear. This CDR3 spans 14 amino acids. Germline values: CDR1 SEHNR, CDR2 FQNEAQ (reference sequence). V was cut by 5 bases and J by 6 bases, with 13 bases left in between. The CDR3 loop reads CASSPGLRDEKLFF. CDR3 bases: TGTGCCAGCAGCCCTGGTCTGAGGGATGAAAAACTGTTTTTT. Based on the CDR3 plus reference TRBV7-9 and TRBJ1-4, the full variable domain is DTGVSQNPRHKITKRGQNVTFRCDPISEHNRLYWYRQTLGQGPEFLTYFQNEAQLEKSRLLSDRFSAERPKGSFSTLEIQRTEQGDSAMYLCASSPGLRDEKLFFGSGTQLSVL.

This chain uses TRBV28 with TRBJ2-7; TRBD1 is a possible D gene (5 bases). CDR3 length: 14 amino acids. CDR1 is MDHEN and CDR2 is SYDVKM in the germline V gene. V dropped 3 bases and J dropped 0 bases, with 9 bases sitting between them. CDR3 in DNA: TGTGCCAGCAGTTTGACAGTATTCTCCTACGAGCAGTACTTC. Its translation is CASSLTVFSYEQYF.

About this clone: A much larger clone lies a single base off, so this may be a read error. At the DNA level, this CDR3 is encoded by other sequences in the same sample as well. This chain joins TRBV27 and TRBJ1-6; D perhaps matches TRBD1 (5 bases). Germline values: CDR1 MNHEY, CDR2 SMNVEV (reference sequence). This CDR3 spans 15 amino acids. CDR3 loop: CASSFAQGYNSPLHF. The CDR3 DNA reads as TGTGCCAGCAGTTTTGCCCAGGGTTATAATTCACCCCTTCACTTT.

The V call is TRBV5-6, the J call TRBJ2-7; 11 bases map to TRBD2. The germline CDR1 and CDR2 sequences are SGHDT and YYEEEE. The CDR3 loop spans 15 amino acids. V shed 3 bases and J 5 bases; nucleotides not matched to a gene: 7. The chain's CDR3 is CASSWDPLAGDEQYF. The CDR3 nucleotides read TGTGCCAGCAGCTGGGACCCACTAGCGGGGGACGAGCAGTACTTC.

V and J are TRBV30 and TRBJ2-3, with D unclear. CDR1 is GTSNPN, CDR2 SVGIG, per germline (reference sequence). This CDR3 spans 11 amino acids. Trimming took 4 bases from V and 8 from J, leaving 10 bases between them. The CDR3 nucleotides read TGTGCCTGGACGTGGGGTGGTACGCAGTATTTT. It specifies CAWTWGGTQYF.

The chain employs TRBV7-9 and TRBJ1-1; 9 bases match TRBD1. This CDR3 spans 15 amino acids. V was clipped by 5 bases and J by 3 bases; unmatched bases: 7. Per the germline V gene, CDR1 is SEHNR and CDR2 is FQNEAQ (reference sequence). CDR3 nucleotide sequence: TGTGCCAGCAGCACTATACGGACAGGGGACACTGAAGCTTTCTTT. It specifies CASSTIRTGDTEAFF.

This sequence joins TRBV6-2 or TRBV6-3 and TRBJ2-5; 8 nucleotides line up with TRBD2. Trimming cost V 2 bases and J 3 bases; bases outside gene matches: 11. The CDR3 runs to 17 residues. Germline loops: CDR1 MNHEY, CDR2 SVGEGT. CDR3 DNA: TGTGCCAGCAGTTACACGCGGTCGCGGGGGGCCAAAGAGACCCAGTACTTC. Translating it yields CASSYTRSRGAKETQYF.